A single sample gave rise to the 22 T cell receptor beta chains below, sequenced in a study of technical replicates of blood from a few donors. Assay: immunoSEQ multiplex PCR; the TCRdb copy retains only in-frame clones and omits some. This table has fewer than 80,000 clones, around nine tenths appearing once. The material sequenced was PBMCs. These TCRs come from a human donor in good health. Some clones in this sample may be carry-over from other donors' samples.

This chain connects TRBV4-3 to TRBJ2-7; 9 bases fit TRBD2. The CDR3 consists of 15 residues. Germline CDR1 LGHNA, CDR2 YSLEER. With V trimmed by 4 bases and J by 3 bases, 7 bases remained unmatched. The CDR3 reads CASSPRAGGYYEQYF. The CDR3 DNA is TGCGCCAGCAGCCCTAGAGCGGGAGGATACTACGAGCAGTACTTC.

The chain recombines TRBV14 with TRBJ1-2; maybe TRBD1 (6 bases). The CDR3 sequence is 16 residues long. Germline V CDR1 and CDR2: SGHDN, FVKESK. Trimming removed 0 bases from V and 4 bases from J, with 15 bases in between. The CDR3 DNA reads as TGTGCCAGCAGCCAAGATCGCCGGACAGTTGGCTATGGCTACACCTTC. It yields the protein CASSQDRRTVGYGYTF. The entire variable domain, with the rest obtained from reference TRBV14 and TRBJ1-2, is as follows: EAGVTQFPSHSVIEKGQTVTLRCDPISGHDNLYWYRRVMGKEIKFLLHFVKESKQDESGMPNNRFLAERTGGTYSTLKVQPAELEDSGVYFCASSQDRRTVGYGYTFGSGTRLTVV.

The table lists this clone with a few counts. The V and J genes are TRBV4-2 and TRBJ2-3, with TRBD2 identical over 9 bases. The CDR3 is 18 residues long. The junction had 11 bases not matched to a gene; V was cut back by 0 bases and J by 4 bases. CDR1 and CDR2 from the germline V gene are LGHNA and YNFKEQ. The chain's CDR3 is CASSQDQLGGGASDTQYF. The CDR3 coding sequence is TGTGCCAGCAGCCAAGATCAATTAGGCGGGGGGGCCTCAGATACGCAGTATTTT.

The chain has TRBV12-5 and TRBJ1-2, with 9 bases lining up with TRBD1. This CDR3 has 14 amino acids. Losses at the gene ends were 5 bases for V and 4 bases for J; bases not matched to a gene: 5. Germline loops: CDR1 LGHNT, CDR2 FRNRAP. The CDR3 DNA reads TGTGCTAGTGGTAAACAGGGGGCGGGCTATGGCTACACCTTC. Encoded protein: CASGKQGAGYGYTF.

This chain connects TRBV19 to TRBJ2-7; the D gene is possibly TRBD2 (5 bases). Per germline, CDR1 LNHDA and CDR2 SQIVND (reference sequence). This CDR3 has 12 residues. Trimming removed 6 bases at V and 2 bases at J, with 8 bases between. The CDR3 bases are TGTGCCAGTAGCCCCGGGGCCTACGAGCAGTACTTC. Amino acids: CASSPGAYEQYF.

This chain links TRBV6-6 with TRBJ2-7; D might be TRBD2 (5 bases). Trimming took off 6 bases at V and 6 bases at J, with 18 bases between the two ends. The CDR3 is 14 residues long. CDR1 is MNHNY and CDR2 is SVGAGI in the germline V gene (reference sequence). The CDR3 nucleotides read TGTGCCAGCAGCAATCACATCGTAGGAGGCGAGCAGTACTTC. Protein product: CASSNHIVGGEQYF.

J is TRBJ1-6 and V is TRBV5-1; 8 bases are shared with TRBD1. CDR1 is SGHRS and CDR2 is YFSETQ in the germline V gene. The V and J ends lost 0 bases and 9 bases, in that order; junction bases with no gene match: 2. This CDR3 has 14 residues. CDR3 loop: CASSLVQGVSPLHF. In DNA, the CDR3 is TGCGCCAGCAGCTTGGTACAGGGGGTTTCACCCCTCCACTTT. Based on the CDR3 plus reference TRBV5-1 and TRBJ1-6, the full variable domain is KAGVTQTPRYLIKTRGQQVTLSCSPISGHRSVSWYQQTPGQGLQFLFEYFSETQRNKGNFPGRFSGRQFSNSRSEMNVSTLELGDSALYLCASSLVQGVSPLHFGNGTRLTVT.

This clone was counted once. The rearrangement uses TRBV4-3 and TRBJ1-6; D not certain. In germline, CDR1 is LGHNA, CDR2 YSLEER. V lost 4 bases to trimming and J lost 0 bases, with 25 bases between them. The CDR3 runs 21 residues. The CDR3 region is CASSLTAGNAFRSSYNSPLHF. The CDR3 bases are TGCGCCAGCAGCCTAACAGCGGGGAATGCTTTCCGGAGCTCCTATAATTCACCCCTCCACTTT.

The chain couples TRBV7-2 to TRBJ2-5, with TRBD1 identical over 8 bases. This CDR3 has 15 residues. Losses at the gene ends were 1 base for V and 2 bases for J; bases not matched to a gene: 3. Germline V gives CDR1 SGHTA, CDR2 FQGNSA. The chain's CDR3 is CASSLGDRWQETQYF. DNA for the CDR3: TGTGCCAGCAGCTTAGGGGACAGGTGGCAAGAGACCCAGTACTTC.

This clone occurred a few times. The V gene is TRBV5-1, the J gene TRBJ2-2; 8 bases are shared with TRBD1. J was trimmed by 1 base and V by 4 bases; bases with no gene match: 3. The CDR3 totals 15 residues. CDR1 SGHRS and CDR2 YFSETQ come from the germline V gene. The CDR3 here is CASSGGTGNTGELFF. CDR3 bases: TGCGCCAGCAGCGGAGGGACAGGGAACACCGGGGAGCTGTTTTTT.

This chain uses TRBV19 with TRBJ2-1, with TRBD1 matching 9 bases. The CDR3 is 15 amino acids. CDR1 LNHDA and CDR2 SQIVND come from the germline V gene (reference sequence). V gave up 5 bases and J gave up 6 bases; unmatched junction bases: 8. CDR3 bases: TGTGCCAGTAGTCGATCCGGGACAGGGTCCAATGAGCAGTTCTTC. Protein: CASSRSGTGSNEQFF. The whole variable domain, filled in from reference TRBV19 and TRBJ2-1, reads DGGITQSPKYLFRKEGQNVTLSCEQNLNHDAMYWYRQDPGQGLRLIYYSQIVNDFQKGDIAEGYSVSREKKESFPLTVTSAQKNPTAFYLCASSRSGTGSNEQFFGPGTRLTVL.

V usage is TRBV15 and J usage is TRBJ2-1; D is possibly TRBD1 (6 bases). This CDR3 has 14 amino acids. Deletions cut 1 base from V and 2 bases from J, with 6 bases between. Germline V gene sequence: CDR1 LNHNV, CDR2 YYDKDF (reference sequence). The chain's CDR3 is CATSRGTAYNEQFF. The CDR3 coding sequence is TGTGCCACCAGCAGAGGGACAGCCTACAATGAGCAGTTCTTC.

This CDR3 is CASTSGLAGGVETQYF. As DNA, the CDR3 is TGTGCCAGTACCTCAGGACTAGCGGGAGGGGTTGAGACCCAGTACTTC. The chain is built from TRBV19 and TRBJ2-5, with 15 positions matching TRBD2. V lost 7 bases and J lost 5; bases outside the gene matches: 8. CDR3 length: 16 residues. The germline V gene encodes CDR1 LNHDA and CDR2 SQIVND (reference sequence).

This rearrangement joins TRBV11-1 to TRBJ2-5; TRBD2 might be the D (5 bases). The V end was cut by 10 bases, the J end by 1 base, with 19 bases between. The CDR3 loop spans 15 amino acids. From germline, CDR1 is SGHAT and CDR2 FQDESV (reference sequence). The CDR3 is CATHKRGSGQETQYF. CDR3 nucleotide sequence: TGTGCCACCCATAAGCGAGGGTCGGGCCAAGAGACCCAGTACTTC.

The gene calls are TRBV19 and TRBJ1-5, with D maybe TRBD1 (5 bases). The CDR3 consists of 16 residues. Germline assignment: CDR1 LNHDA and CDR2 SQIVND (reference sequence). V lost 2 bases and J lost 1, with 12 bases in between. The CDR3 sequence: CASSIMGGVSNQPQHF. CDR3 bases: TGTGCCAGTAGTATAATGGGGGGTGTGAGCAATCAGCCCCAGCATTTT.

This clone was seen a few times. V is TRBV4-1 and J is TRBJ1-2; D is ambiguous. In germline, CDR1 is MGHRA, CDR2 YSYEKL. There are 13 residues in the CDR3. The germline V and J ends were trimmed by 4 bases and 0 bases, with 6 bases remaining between them. The CDR3 DNA sequence: TGCGCCAGCAGCCCCCAGACTAACTATGGCTACACCTTC. Its translation is CASSPQTNYGYTF.

V and J are TRBV13 and TRBJ2-7; 9 bases match TRBD1. Germline V gene sequence: CDR1 PRHDT, CDR2 FYEKMQ (reference sequence). The CDR3 totals 13 residues. V was pared by 5 bases and J by 11 bases, with 10 bases of the junction left unmatched. DNA for the CDR3: TGTGCCAGCAGCCCGGACAGGGGCCTCCCGGAGTACTTC. Translating gives CASSPDRGLPEYF.

The V call is TRBV13, the J call TRBJ1-3; D not certain. CDR1 is PRHDT, CDR2 FYEKMQ, per germline (reference sequence). The CDR3 runs 15 residues. V shed 1 base and J shed 0 bases, with 7 bases lying between them. Here the CDR3 reads CASSLDSSSGNTIYF. The CDR3 DNA is TGTGCCAGCAGCTTAGACAGCTCCTCTGGAAACACCATATATTTT.

The chain is built from TRBV7-9 and TRBJ2-5; the match to TRBD2 covers 7 bases. Germline values: CDR1 SEHNR, CDR2 FQNEAQ (reference sequence). The junction had 5 bases not matched to a gene; V was cut back by 5 bases and J by 5 bases. The CDR3 length is 13 residues. The CDR3 DNA is TGTGCCAGCAGCCGCGGACTAGGGGAGACCCAGTACTTC. The encoded protein is CASSRGLGETQYF.

The V call is TRBV6-6, the J call TRBJ2-2; TRBD2 is a possible D gene (5 bases). Germline V lookup: CDR1 MNHNY, CDR2 SVGAGI (reference sequence). This CDR3 has 15 amino acids. Trimming took off 6 bases at V and 3 bases at J, with 14 bases between the two ends. CDR3 coding DNA: TGTGCCAGCAGCCCAGGAGGAACGGACACCGGGGAGCTGTTTTTT. Amino acid sequence: CASSPGGTDTGELFF.

This rearrangement joins TRBV6-5 to TRBJ2-1; maybe TRBD1 (5 bases). The CDR3 consists of 13 residues. Trimming shortened V by 2 bases and J by 6 bases, and 8 bases separated the two germline ends. Germline loops: CDR1 MNHEY, CDR2 SVGAGI. CDR3 in amino acids: CASSYDRTNEQFF. CDR3 in DNA: TGTGCCAGCAGTTACGACAGAACCAATGAGCAGTTCTTC.

This clone was counted once. The genes are TRBV29-1 and TRBJ2-7; TRBD1 agrees at 7 bases. The V gene's germline CDR1 is SQVTM and CDR2 ANQGSEA. The CDR3 contains 12 residues. With 6 bases clipped from V and 3 bases from J, the junction kept 5 bases outside the gene matches. CDR3 sequence reads: CSVTTGIYEQYF. DNA of the CDR3: TGCAGCGTAACGACAGGGATCTACGAGCAGTACTTC.